This T cell receptor (beta chain) was retrieved from a study of OX40 agonist ivuxolimab in advanced cancers. For the study in its entirety: Ivuxolimab was a fully human IgG2 agonistic monoclonal antibody targeting the costimulatory receptor OX40 (CD134). Intravenous ivuxolimab was administered to patients every 2 weeks at six dose levels: 0.01, 0.1, 0.3, 1.5, 3 and 10 mg/kg. Of the 52 patients in dose escalation, about 20 had hepatocellular carcinoma, approximately 15 had melanoma, 9 had renal cell carcinoma and 9 had head and neck cancer. In the dose-escalation cohort, 65% to 85% of patients were male, and the mean age was approximately 60 years with a range of roughly 20 to 85. Prior anti-PD-1, anti-PD-L1 or anti-CTLA-4 therapy was permitted, and approximately 40% of dose-escalation patients had received checkpoint inhibitors. Partial responses were achieved by three dose-escalation patients, of whom one had hepatocellular carcinoma and two had cutaneous melanoma. The point of sequencing TCRbeta in the periphery was to test whether ivuxolimab changed TCR sequence diversity and drove clonal T-cell expansion. The paper reports the monotherapy dose-escalation portion (N = 52 patients) of the phase I ivuxolimab trial.

Results and caveats for the whole study, not just this receptor: After ivuxolimab, CD8+ T cells had more expanded clones than CD4+ T cells on average. The antigen specificity of the peripheral T cells that underwent clonal expansion was not determined. Low levels of normalized T-cell clonal expansion were also seen in some nonresponding patients. In partial responders in the 0.1-3.0 mg/kg groups, normalized peripheral clonal expansion was found to be among the lowest, especially among CD8+ T cells. Clonal expansion of both CD4+ and CD8+ blood T cells was observed from baseline to week 6 at doses 0.1 to 3.0 mg/kg.

Patients with autoimmune disease history or receiving systemic immunosuppression were excluded from the trial. Peripheral blood for TCR sequencing was collected from all dose cohorts at baseline, on cycle 4 day 1, and on cycle 7 day 1. Samples came from an open-label, multicenter, first-in-human phase I dose-escalation trial of ivuxolimab. Adults with locally advanced or metastatic melanoma, renal cell carcinoma, hepatocellular carcinoma or head and neck squamous cell carcinoma were enrolled in the trial. CD4+ and CD8+ T cells were sorted separately from peripheral blood before TCR sequencing. On this clone: The antigen this receptor binds is unknown. No quality values exist for individual bases; no much larger clone is one base distant.

Genomic DNA was isolated from the sorted cells so that the TCRbeta CDR3 region could be sequenced. The immunoSEQ Assay was used to sequence the TCRbeta CDR3 regions. TCRdb took this table from immuneACCESS and kept in-frame rearrangements with V and J called. Such tables lack part of the clones; where checked against another copy, unresolved V genes explain under half of the gap, and the rest is unexplained. This sample comprises 65,000 to 85,000 clones, 80% to 95% of them detected only once. The biggest ten clones account for 6.5% to 8.5% of the sample. The CDR3 runs 15 residues from the cysteine to the phenylalanine. Of the read, only the CDR3 DNA is kept; its 45 bases are in frame from base 1. CDR1 LNHDA and CDR2 SQIVND were looked up in the germline V gene (reference sequence). Clipping removes 2 bases from V and 6 bases from J, with 7 as the unmatched junction base count.

The receptor was derived from an adult with an advanced solid tumor such as melanoma, head and neck, liver or kidney cancer. The chain joins TRBV19 to TRBJ2-1, and 7 junctional nucleotides match TRBD2. The sequenced sample was CD4+ or CD8+ T cells sorted from blood, obtained in a trial of the OX40 agonist ivuxolimab. CDR3 sequence: CASSITGGGVNEQFF. At the DNA level, the sequence is TGTGCCAGTAGTATAACCGGGGGAGGGGTCAATGAGCAGTTCTTC.